This T cell receptor beta chain comes out of a study of blood T cell repertoires in COVID-19. Across the whole study: Researchers got acute and convalescent COVID-19 samples from the United States, Italy and Spain. In each case, the material was cDNA or gDNA derived from T cells, B-cell-depleted T cells, or PBMCs.

As originally analysed: Cell counts per sample came from amplifying reference gene primers. Method: immunoSEQ multiplex PCR; TCRdb's copy keeps in-frame clones and lacks some. Clone size and the V and J calls come from that table; the DNA yielded D and trimming. The sample lists hundreds of thousands of clones, around 80% occurring once. This CDR3 is built from 14 residues. Germline CDR1 is SNHLY and CDR2 is FYNNEI. Trimming pared 6 bases from V and 9 bases from J, leaving 18 bases between. The specimen sequenced was peripheral blood. This rearrangement joins TRBV2 to TRBJ1-5; no firm D call. The source of this sequence is a man in his forties or fifties with acute or convalescent COVID-19. As DNA, the CDR3 is TGTGCCAGCAGGCCCGGGGAGGGAATAGGGCCCCAGCATTTT. Its translation is CASRPGEGIGPQHF. The variable domain in full, with the rest retrieved from reference TRBV2 and TRBJ1-5, is EPEVTQTPSHQVTQMGQEVILRCVPISNHLYFYWYRQILGQKVEFLVSFYNNEISEKSEIFDDQFSVERPDGSNFTLKIRSTKLEDSAMYFCASRPGEGIGPQHFGDGTRLSIL.